This T cell receptor (beta chain) derives from a study of blood T cell repertoires in COVID-19 (dated by TCRdb to 2018 to 2021). About the investigation overall: The collaborator samples originated in the United States, Italy and Spain and spanned the acute and convalescent phases of COVID-19. The material from the prospective study consisted of cDNA or gDNA derived from T cells, B-cell-depleted T cells, or PBMCs. Deeply sampled blood TCRbeta repertoires from subjects exposed to, actively infected with, or recovered from COVID-19 were included in the dataset. A freely available public database, intended as a resource for researchers studying the immune response to SARS-CoV-2, is where the repertoires were released. The samples were drawn from the first 160 participants of the ongoing ImmuneRACE study and from under 1,500 subjects provided by 6 global collaborators. Nearly every sample came with metadata listing a de-identified subject ID, COVID-19 status, age in years and sex. HLA class I and class II types, where available, came from metadata supplied by the sample provider rather than from assay-based typing. Study-wide conclusions, independent of this receptor: How much clinical and demographic metadata was included differed by source and by participant, and the metadata was provided uncurated.

Taken from the germline V gene, the CDR1 and CDR2 loops are SGHTA and FQGTGA. From the cysteine up to the phenylalanine, the CDR3 has a length of 15 residues. Only the CDR3 DNA stays, 45 bases, in frame from base 1. From V the trimming removes 5 bases and from J it removes 1 base, while the gene matches leave 6 bases of the junction unaccounted for. The collaborating institutions used their own protocols to collect whole blood in K2EDTA tubes. Collaborator samples were shipped for TCRbeta analysis as frozen whole blood, isolated PBMCs, or DNA extracted from either sample type. The immunoSEQ Assay, a bias-controlled multiplex PCR, was used to amplify TCRbeta CDR3 regions from genomic DNA. For the original study's pipeline: Nucleated cell counts per sample were estimated from amplification of reference gene primers within the assay. To quantify the absolute abundance of each unique TCRbeta CDR3 rearrangement, sequence reads were collapsed and filtered. For each sample, productive Simpson clonality was calculated by taking the square root of Simpson's diversity index across productive rearrangements. This immuneACCESS table, as held by TCRdb, lists in-frame sequences with V and J called but not all clones. Of the missing ones, under half trace to an unresolved V gene in checked studies; the others have no known cause. The V and J calls and clone size are taken from that table; D and trimming were inferred from the DNA. This sample has about 89,000 clones in its table, and around 90% of those were observed once. About 15% of the sample lies in the top ten.

With respect to this clone: Its cognate antigen has yet to be identified. Per-nucleotide qualities are absent, and no much larger clonotype sits a single base away.

The sequencing sample was made of peripheral blood. The TCR comes from a male donor with acute or convalescent COVID-19. This chain joins TRBV7-3 to TRBJ2-3; TRBD2 aligns with 7 central bases. The CDR3 amino acid sequence is: CASSPVAGGTDTQYF. The nucleotide sequence is TGTGCCAGCAGCCCCGTCGCGGGAGGCACAGATACGCAGTATTTT.